These 26 T cell receptor beta chains share one sample of origin, sequenced in a study of vaccination effects on CD4 cells after COVID-19. These TCRs are of unknown antigen specificity. Some clones are missing from TCRdb's copy, which holds only in-frame ones; the method was immunoSEQ multiplex PCR. The repertoire holds tens of thousands of clones, with under 85% as singletons. Antigen-specific CD4+ T cells were first expanded with viral peptide pools by the ViraFEST assay and only then sequenced. With about 9 days of culture completed, CD4+ T cells were isolated. Nucleocapsid antibody tests were negative, and the vaccine recipients had no prior SARS-CoV-2 infection. This specimen was CD4+ T cells from PBMCs cultured with HCoV-NL63 spike peptides, taken before COVID-19 vaccination. These receptor sequences come from a human donor who received a COVID-19 vaccine.

The chain joins TRBV19 to TRBJ1-4, with D perhaps TRBD1 (5 bases). The V gene's germline CDR1 is LNHDA and CDR2 SQIVND (reference sequence). The CDR3 loop spans 18 amino acids. Trimming removed 6 bases at V and 0 bases at J, with 20 bases between. The CDR3 here is CASSLARDWGTTNEKLFF. CDR3 nucleotide sequence: TGTGCCAGTAGCCTTGCAAGGGACTGGGGCACAACTAATGAAAAACTGTTTTTT.

This clone was observed a handful of times. The gene calls are TRBV28 and TRBJ1-6; D not certain. Between the trimmed V and J ends, which lost 8 bases and 6 bases, there was a span of 8 bases. The CDR3 is 12 residues long. Germline V gives CDR1 MDHEN, CDR2 SYDVKM. CDR3 sequence: CASLRANSPLHF. DNA of the CDR3: TGTGCCAGCTTACGGGCTAATTCACCCCTCCACTTT.

The V call is TRBV9, the J call TRBJ2-5; maybe TRBD2 (6 bases). Deletions cut 3 bases from V and 1 base from J, with 13 bases between. The V gene's germline CDR1 is SGDLS and CDR2 YYNGEE. This CDR3 region has 15 residues. CDR3: CASSGGLLVQETQYF. The CDR3 DNA reads TGTGCCAGCAGCGGGGGACTTCTTGTCCAAGAGACCCAGTACTTC.

The chain links TRBV11-3 to TRBJ2-1; 10 nucleotides match TRBD2. V dropped 3 bases and J dropped 4; count of bases not matched to a gene: 9. CDR3 size: 17 residues. The germline gives CDR1 SGHNT, CDR2 YENEEA. The CDR3 reads CASSLRSKRGGYNEQFF. The DNA of the CDR3 is TGTGCCAGCAGCTTGAGGTCAAAGCGGGGGGGTTACAATGAGCAGTTCTTC.

This clone was detected only once. The V call is TRBV3-1 (or the pseudogene TRBV3-2), the J call TRBJ1-2; TRBD1 aligns across 9 bases. With V trimmed by 3 bases and J by 7 bases, 6 bases remained unmatched. The CDR3 sequence is 14 residues long. Germline-derived CDR1 and CDR2 are LGHDT and YNNKEL (reference sequence). The CDR3 coding sequence is TGTGCCAGCAGCCATCCGGGACAGGGTCGTGGCTACACCTTC. This gives the protein CASSHPGQGRGYTF.

This chain connects TRBV20-1 to TRBJ2-3; 7 bases line up with TRBD1. The CDR3 runs to 13 residues. With V trimmed by 3 bases and J by 3 bases, 3 bases remained unmatched. Germline V gene data show CDR1 as DFQATT and CDR2 as SNEGSKA (reference sequence). This chain's CDR3 is CSASPGGTDTQYF. In nucleotides, the CDR3 is TGCAGTGCTAGTCCAGGGGGAACAGATACGCAGTATTTT.

The chain is built from TRBV3-1 (or the pseudogene TRBV3-2) and TRBJ1-5, with a possible D match to TRBD1 (5 bases). The CDR3 consists of 12 residues. V lost 4 bases and J 5 bases, leaving 6 bases between the germline ends. CDR1 LGHDT and CDR2 YNNKEL come from the germline V gene (reference sequence). Written as DNA, the CDR3 is TGTGCCAGCAGCCGGGGGGATCAGCCCCAGCATTTT. Protein: CASSRGDQPQHF.

A note on this clone: The DNA is left out, because the CDR3 cannot be placed on it with certainty; the CDR3 is given as TCRdb lists it. The chain's CDR3 is CASGLGTGQANEKLFF. V is TRBV12-5 and J is TRBJ1-4; TRBD1, the D gene given by the table, was not confirmed from the DNA. Germline CDR1 is LGHNT and CDR2 is FRNRAP. Including both end residues, the CDR3 is 16 amino acids long.

This clone was counted a few times. The rearrangement joins TRBV7-2 to TRBJ1-6; D might be TRBD1 (6 bases). V gave up 5 bases and J gave up 8 bases, with 19 bases separating them. The germline gives CDR1 SGHTA, CDR2 FQGNSA. The CDR3 length is 16 residues. CDR3 residues: CASSRRWGQADSPLHF. As DNA, the CDR3 is TGTGCCAGCAGCCGGAGATGGGGGCAGGCGGATTCACCCCTCCACTTT.

The chain couples TRBV30 to TRBJ1-5; D ambiguous. V was shortened by 5 bases and J by 4 bases, with 15 bases between the two germline ends. The germline V gene has CDR1 GTSNPN and CDR2 SVGIG (reference sequence). There are 14 residues in the CDR3. The CDR3 nucleotides are TGTGCCTGGCTAGGGATCTGGTGGAATCAGCCCCAGCATTTT. It translates to CAWLGIWWNQPQHF. Looking up the rest from reference TRBV30 and TRBJ1-5 gives the full variable domain: SQTIHQWPATLVQPVGSPLSLECTVEGTSNPNLYWYRQAAGRGLQLLFYSVGIGQISSEVPQNLSASRPQDRQFILSSKKLLLSDSGFYLCAWLGIWWNQPQHFGDGTRLSIL.

The chain links TRBV5-4 to TRBJ2-3; tentative D call: TRBD1 (5 bases). The V and J ends lost 4 bases and 5 bases respectively, with 23 bases between them. The germline V gene has CDR1 SGHNT and CDR2 YYREEE (reference sequence). CDR3 size: 17 residues. The CDR3 coding sequence is TGTGCCAGCAGCGACGGACAACGGCAGGGTAGACAAGATACGCAGTATTTT. Its translation: CASSDGQRQGRQDTQYF.

The V and J genes are TRBV27 and TRBJ1-4; D might be TRBD1 (5 bases). The germline gives CDR1 MNHEY, CDR2 SMNVEV (reference sequence). Trimming took off 5 bases at V and 2 bases at J, with 12 bases between the two ends. This CDR3 is 15 amino acids long. The CDR3 protein is CASSAQGLTNEKLFF. The CDR3 DNA reads as TGTGCCAGCAGTGCGCAGGGTTTGACTAATGAAAAACTGTTTTTT.

The genes are TRBV5-1 and TRBJ2-5; weak D call: TRBD1 (6 bases). The CDR3 sequence is 14 residues long. CDR1 and CDR2 from the germline V gene are SGHRS and YFSETQ. Trimming removed 3 bases at V and 5 bases at J, with 14 bases between. The CDR3 DNA sequence: TGCGCCAGCAGCTACGTGACAGGTTATGAGACCCAGTACTTC. It specifies CASSYVTGYETQYF.

The chain combines TRBV24-1 with TRBJ2-3; the D gene is possibly TRBD2 (6 bases). V shed 6 bases and J shed 3 bases, with 12 bases lying between them. Per the germline V gene, CDR1 is KGHDR and CDR2 is SFDVKD. The CDR3 is 14 residues long. The CDR3 is CATSTQGGTDTQYF. CDR3 coding DNA: TGTGCCACCAGTACGCAGGGAGGAACAGATACGCAGTATTTT.

The chain links TRBV19 to TRBJ2-5; weak D call: TRBD2 (5 bases). The CDR3 has 15 residues. Germline-derived CDR1 and CDR2 are LNHDA and SQIVND (reference sequence). The V gene lost 5 bases and the J gene lost 1 base, with 14 bases spanning the gap. CDR3 DNA sequence: TGTGCCAGTAGTTATGATCAGGACTTCCAAGAGACCCAGTACTTC. It codes for CASSYDQDFQETQYF.

The gene calls are TRBV5-8 and TRBJ2-1; 8 bases are a match to TRBD1. With 7 bases clipped from V and 9 bases from J, the junction kept 12 bases outside the gene matches. The CDR3 contains 14 residues. Germline V gives CDR1 SGHTS, CDR2 YDEGEE. The CDR3 sequence: CASLSPGGTSEQFF. CDR3 sequence (DNA): TGTGCCAGCCTCAGTCCAGGGGGCACGAGTGAGCAGTTCTTC. Supplemented by reference TRBV5-8 and TRBJ2-1, the full variable domain reads EAGVTQSPTHLIKTRGQQATLRCSPISGHTSVYWYQQALGLGLQFLLWYDEGEERNRGNFPPRFSGRQFPNYSSELNVNALELEDSALYLCASLSPGGTSEQFFGPGTRLTVL.

The chain carries TRBV27 and TRBJ1-3, with 7 positions matching TRBD1. The junction had 9 bases not matched to a gene; V was cut back by 5 bases and J by 2 bases. The germline V gene has CDR1 MNHEY and CDR2 SMNVEV (reference sequence). This CDR3 has 16 residues. CDR3 residues: CASSRTGVIAGNTIYF. CDR3 in DNA: TGTGCCAGCAGTCGAACAGGGGTGATTGCTGGAAACACCATATATTTT.

The chain has TRBV19 and TRBJ2-5, with 11 bases identical to TRBD2. The CDR3 spans 16 residues. V lost 5 bases, J lost 3 bases, and 8 bases stayed unmatched. The germline CDR1 and CDR2 sequences are LNHDA and SQIVND (reference sequence). CDR3 DNA: TGTGCCAGTAGTCCCTACCAACTAGCGGGGGAAGAGACCCAGTACTTC. Its protein product is CASSPYQLAGEETQYF. Together with reference TRBV19 and TRBJ2-5, the CDR3 gives the full variable domain: DGGITQSPKYLFRKEGQNVTLSCEQNLNHDAMYWYRQDPGQGLRLIYYSQIVNDFQKGDIAEGYSVSREKKESFPLTVTSAQKNPTAFYLCASSPYQLAGEETQYFGPGTRLLVL.

The rearrangement links TRBV5-1 to TRBJ1-4, with D possibly matching TRBD1 (6 bases). Germline V gives CDR1 SGHRS, CDR2 YFSETQ. The CDR3 spans 14 residues. Trimming stripped 4 bases from V and 0 bases from J, with 7 bases between. The CDR3: CASSRTATNEKLFF. The CDR3 nucleotides are TGCGCCAGCAGCCGGACAGCAACTAATGAAAAACTGTTTTTT.

This sequence joins TRBV6-5 and TRBJ1-5; D perhaps matches TRBD1 (5 bases). This CDR3 contains 14 residues. Germline CDR1 is MNHEY and CDR2 is SVGAGI. V was trimmed by 2 bases and J by 7 bases, leaving 12 bases between them. Here the CDR3 DNA reads TGTGCCAGCAGTTACAAGGGACCGGGGCAGCCCCAGCATTTT. Its protein product is CASSYKGPGQPQHF.

This chain connects TRBV2 to TRBJ2-5; D might be TRBD1 (6 bases). V was cut by 5 bases and J by 5 bases, with 18 bases left in between. CDR3 size: 15 residues. Germline-derived CDR1 and CDR2 are SNHLY and FYNNEI. DNA of the CDR3: TGTGCCAGCAGTTGGACAGTTCCCTTTAAGGAGACCCAGTACTTC. Translating gives CASSWTVPFKETQYF.

This chain uses TRBV28 with TRBJ2-7; D tentatively fits TRBD1 or TRBD2 (5 bases each). Germline CDR1 and CDR2: MDHEN and SYDVKM. The CDR3 extends over 16 amino acids. V was shortened by 3 bases and J by 7 bases, with 22 bases between the two germline ends. Here the CDR3 reads CASSFGTRGTSWEQYV. CDR3 coding DNA: TGTGCCAGCAGTTTTGGGACCCGTGGAACCTCCTGGGAGCAGTACGTC.

The chain has TRBV28 and TRBJ2-5, with TRBD1 matching over 11 bases. Trimming removed 7 bases from V and 4 bases from J; junction bases left unmatched: 8. The CDR3 spans 15 residues. CDR1 is MDHEN and CDR2 is SYDVKM in the germline V gene. The CDR3 loop is CASNFKGTGGETQYF. For the CDR3, the DNA is TGTGCCAGCAACTTTAAGGGGACAGGGGGAGAGACCCAGTACTTC.

V gene TRBV6-6 combines with J gene TRBJ2-1; D is undetermined. CDR1 and CDR2 from the germline V gene are MNHNY and SVGAGI (reference sequence). The CDR3 runs to 13 residues. The V end was cut by 7 bases, the J end by 5 bases, with 12 bases between. The chain's CDR3 is CASTRQDNNEQFF. The CDR3 nucleotides are TGTGCCAGCACCCGTCAAGATAACAATGAGCAGTTCTTC.

CDR3 sequence: CASREGGEQFF. As DNA, the CDR3 is TGTGCCAGTAGGGAGGGGGGTGAGCAGTTCTTC. V is TRBV6-4 and J is TRBJ2-1, with a possible D match to TRBD2 (7 bases). Trimming left V 9 bases short and J 9 bases short, with 12 bases between. Germline V lookup: CDR1 MRHNA, CDR2 SNTAGT. The CDR3 has 11 residues.

V gene TRBV28 combines with J gene TRBJ2-7, with TRBD1 as a possible D gene (7 bases). The germline gives CDR1 MDHEN, CDR2 SYDVKM. Trimming shortened V by 5 bases and J by 4 bases, and 18 bases separated the two germline ends. The CDR3 contains 15 residues. The CDR3, as DNA: TGTGCCAGCAGTGTGGCAGGGGGGAATAGTTACGAGCAGTACGTC. This gives the protein CASSVAGGNSYEQYV.